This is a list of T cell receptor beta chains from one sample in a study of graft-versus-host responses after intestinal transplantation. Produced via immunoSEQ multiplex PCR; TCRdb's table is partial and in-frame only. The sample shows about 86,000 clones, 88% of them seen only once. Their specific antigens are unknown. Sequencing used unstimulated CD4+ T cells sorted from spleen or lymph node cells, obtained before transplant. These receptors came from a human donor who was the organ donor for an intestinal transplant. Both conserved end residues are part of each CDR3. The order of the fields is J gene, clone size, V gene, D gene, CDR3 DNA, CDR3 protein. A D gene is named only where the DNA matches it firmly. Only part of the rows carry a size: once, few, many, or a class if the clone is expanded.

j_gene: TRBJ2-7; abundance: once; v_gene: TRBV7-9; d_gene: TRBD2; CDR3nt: TGTGCCAGCAGCTCGGGACTAGCGGGGGGGCACGAGCAGTACTTC; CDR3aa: CASSSGLAGGHEQYF
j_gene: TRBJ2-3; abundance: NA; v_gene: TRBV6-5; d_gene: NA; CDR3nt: TGTGCCAGCAGGTCCTACTGGTCTAGCACAGATACGCAGTATTTT; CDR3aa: CASRSYWSSTDTQYF
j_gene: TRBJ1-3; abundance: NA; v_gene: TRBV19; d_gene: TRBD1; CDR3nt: TGTGCCACCCACAGGGGGGCCGCCCACTCTGGAAACACCATATATTTT; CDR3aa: CATHRGAAHSGNTIYF
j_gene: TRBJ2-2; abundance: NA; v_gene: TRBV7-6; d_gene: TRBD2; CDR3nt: TGTGCCAGCAGCCCGAGGGCGGGGGGGAACACCGGGGAGCTGTTTTTT; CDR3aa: CASSPRAGGNTGELFF
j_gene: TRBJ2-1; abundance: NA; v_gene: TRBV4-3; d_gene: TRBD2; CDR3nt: TGCGCCAGCAGCCAAGAAGCGCCGGGACTAGCGGATCTTTACAATGAGCAGTTCTTC; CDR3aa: CASSQEAPGLADLYNEQFF
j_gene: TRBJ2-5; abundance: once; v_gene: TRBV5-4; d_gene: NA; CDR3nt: TGTGCCAGCAGCTTGGGACAAAACCAAGAGACCCAGTACTTC; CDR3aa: CASSLGQNQETQYF
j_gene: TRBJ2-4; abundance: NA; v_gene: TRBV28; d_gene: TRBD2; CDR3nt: TGTGCCAGCAGGCGCACGGGACTAGCGGGTTCGATAGCCAAAAACATTCAGTACTTC; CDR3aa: CASRRTGLAGSIAKNIQYF
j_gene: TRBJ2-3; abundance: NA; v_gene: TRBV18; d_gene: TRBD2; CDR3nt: TGTGCCAGCTCACCACCGGAGGTCTGGCGGGAGAGCAGGGATACGCAGTATTTT; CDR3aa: CASSPPEVWRESRDTQYF
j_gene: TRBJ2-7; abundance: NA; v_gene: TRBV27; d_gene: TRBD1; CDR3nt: TGTGCCAGCAGTTCTTACACCGGGACAGGGGGCTACGAGCAGTACTTC; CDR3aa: CASSSYTGTGGYEQYF
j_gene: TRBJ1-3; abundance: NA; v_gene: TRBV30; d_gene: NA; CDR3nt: TGTGCCTGGAGCTATCTTTTGGGCAGTCGCTCTGGAAACACCATATATTTT; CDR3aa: CAWSYLLGSRSGNTIYF
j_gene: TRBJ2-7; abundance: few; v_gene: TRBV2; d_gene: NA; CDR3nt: TGTGCCAGCAGGTCAACAGGGCGCGAGCAGTACTTC; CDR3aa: CASRSTGREQYF
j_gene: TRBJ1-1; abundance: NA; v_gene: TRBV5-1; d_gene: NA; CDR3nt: TGCGCCAGCAGCTTAGGGGAGGGGACTGAAGCTTTCTTT; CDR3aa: CASSLGEGTEAFF
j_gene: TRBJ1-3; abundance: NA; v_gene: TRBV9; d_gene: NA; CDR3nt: TGTGCCAGCAGCCCTGAGCCACGGTCTGGTTCTGGAAACACCATATATTTT; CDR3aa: CASSPEPRSGSGNTIYF
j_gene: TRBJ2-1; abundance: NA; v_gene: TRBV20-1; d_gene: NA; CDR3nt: TGCAGTGCCCCGGCGGTCAATGAGCAGTTCTTC; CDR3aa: CSAPAVNEQFF
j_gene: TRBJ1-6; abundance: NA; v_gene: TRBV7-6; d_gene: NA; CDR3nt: TGTGCCAGCAGCTTATCTGAGGCCCTGAATTCACCCCTCCACTTT; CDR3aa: CASSLSEALNSPLHF
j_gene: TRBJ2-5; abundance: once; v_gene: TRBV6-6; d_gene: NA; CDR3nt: TGTGCCAGCAGTTACCCGAAGTACGGTCCAGAGACCCAGTACTTC; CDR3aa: CASSYPKYGPETQYF
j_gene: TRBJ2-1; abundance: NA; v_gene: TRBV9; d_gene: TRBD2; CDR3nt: TGTGCCAGCAGCGAACCTAGCGGCTCCTACAATGAGCAGTTCTTC; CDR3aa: CASSEPSGSYNEQFF
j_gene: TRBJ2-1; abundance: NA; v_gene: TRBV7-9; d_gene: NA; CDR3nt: TGTGCCAGCAGCTCCGGTCGGGACTTGCAGTTCTTC; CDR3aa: CASSSGRDLQFF
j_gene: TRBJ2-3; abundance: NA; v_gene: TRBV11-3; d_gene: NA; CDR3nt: TGTGCCAGCAGCTTGGGGGCCCTGTTTAGCACAGATACGCAGTATTTT; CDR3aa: CASSLGALFSTDTQYF
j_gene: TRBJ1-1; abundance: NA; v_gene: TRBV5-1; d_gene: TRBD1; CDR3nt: TGCGCCAGCAGCCCTGACAGGGGTGTGAACACTGAAGCTTTCTTT; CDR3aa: CASSPDRGVNTEAFF
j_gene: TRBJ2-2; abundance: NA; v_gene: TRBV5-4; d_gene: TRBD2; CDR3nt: TGTGCCAGCAGCGTTGGGACTAGCGGGTTCACCGGGGAGCTGTTTTTT; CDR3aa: CASSVGTSGFTGELFF
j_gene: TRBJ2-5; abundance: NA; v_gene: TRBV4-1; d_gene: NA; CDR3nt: TGCGCCAGCAGCCGAGAACTGAGAGGGGGTTTGGAGACCCAGTACTTC; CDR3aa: CASSRELRGGLETQYF
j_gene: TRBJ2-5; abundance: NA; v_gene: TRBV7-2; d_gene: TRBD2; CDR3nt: TGTGCCAGCACCCAGTCTGGGGGGGTGGGAGAGACCCAGTACTTC; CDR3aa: CASTQSGGVGETQYF
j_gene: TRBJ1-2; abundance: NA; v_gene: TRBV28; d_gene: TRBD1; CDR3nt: TGTGCCAGCAGCCTCACAGGGGTGAACTATGGCTACACCTTC; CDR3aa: CASSLTGVNYGYTF
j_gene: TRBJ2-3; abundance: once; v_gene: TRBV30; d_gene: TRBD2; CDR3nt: TGTGCCTGGAGGCCCCCCCCCAGCGGGGTGAGAAAAGATACGCAGTATTTT; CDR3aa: CAWRPPPSGVRKDTQYF
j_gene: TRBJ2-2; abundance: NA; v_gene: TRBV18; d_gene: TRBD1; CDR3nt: TGTGCCAGCTCACCACTAGGACAGGGGGCCGGCACCGGGGAGCTGTTTTTT; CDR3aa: CASSPLGQGAGTGELFF
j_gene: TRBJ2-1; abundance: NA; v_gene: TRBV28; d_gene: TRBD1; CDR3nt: TGTGCCAGCAGTTTGGGACAGGGGACGATCTTC; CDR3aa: CASSLGQGTIF
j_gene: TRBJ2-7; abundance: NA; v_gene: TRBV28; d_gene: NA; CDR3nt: TGTGCCAGCAGCCAGGACAGATCCTACGAGCAGTACTTC; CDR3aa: CASSQDRSYEQYF
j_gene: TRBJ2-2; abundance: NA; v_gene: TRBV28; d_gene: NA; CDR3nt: TGTGCCGGAGGGATTTCGAACACCGGGGAGCTGTTTTTT; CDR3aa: CAGGISNTGELFF
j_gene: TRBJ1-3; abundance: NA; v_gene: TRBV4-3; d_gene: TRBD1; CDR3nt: TGCGCCAGCTCCCCCCGGACAGGCTCTGGAAACACCATATATTTT; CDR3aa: CASSPRTGSGNTIYF
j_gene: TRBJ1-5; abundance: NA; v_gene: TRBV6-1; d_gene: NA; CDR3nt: TGTGCCAGCAGCACCGGGGGTTTTGGGCAGCCCCAGCATTTT; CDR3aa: CASSTGGFGQPQHF
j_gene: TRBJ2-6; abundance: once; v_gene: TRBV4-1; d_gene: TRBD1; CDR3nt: TGCGCCAGCAGCCGGGACAGGCTGAACTCTGGGGCCAACGTCCTGACTTTC; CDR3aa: CASSRDRLNSGANVLTF
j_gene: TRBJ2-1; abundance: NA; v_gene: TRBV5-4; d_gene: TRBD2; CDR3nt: TGTGCCAGCAGCTTACGGGAGGGTTACAATGAGCAGTTCTTC; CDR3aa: CASSLREGYNEQFF
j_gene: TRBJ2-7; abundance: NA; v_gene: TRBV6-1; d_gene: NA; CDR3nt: TGTGCCAGCATTGGACAAACGAGCCACGAGCAGTACTTC; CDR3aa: CASIGQTSHEQYF
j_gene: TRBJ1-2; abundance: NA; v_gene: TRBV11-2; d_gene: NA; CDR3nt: TGTGCCAGCAGCCCCGCGGCGTTTGTCTATGGCTACACCTTC; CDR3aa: CASSPAAFVYGYTF
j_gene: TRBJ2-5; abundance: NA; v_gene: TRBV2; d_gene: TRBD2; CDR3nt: TGTGCCAGCAGTCCCCTGACTAGCGGGGGAGAGACCCAGTACTTC; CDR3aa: CASSPLTSGGETQYF
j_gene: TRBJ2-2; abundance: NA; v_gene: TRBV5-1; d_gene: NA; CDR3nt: TGCGCCAGCAGCTTGTCAGAGAACACCGGGGAGCTGTTTTTT; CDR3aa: CASSLSENTGELFF
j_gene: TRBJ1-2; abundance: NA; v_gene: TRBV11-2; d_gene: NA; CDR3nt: TGTGCCAGCAGCTTAGGGGTACAGCACTATGGCTACACCTTC; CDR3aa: CASSLGVQHYGYTF
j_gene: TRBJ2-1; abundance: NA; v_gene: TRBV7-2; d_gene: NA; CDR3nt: TGTGCCAGCAGCCCCTGGGTAGCGGCAGCGAATGAGCAGTTCTTC; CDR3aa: CASSPWVAAANEQFF
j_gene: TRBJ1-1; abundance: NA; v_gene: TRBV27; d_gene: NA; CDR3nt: TGTGCCAGCAGGGACTTGAACACTGAAGCTTTCTTT; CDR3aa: CASRDLNTEAFF
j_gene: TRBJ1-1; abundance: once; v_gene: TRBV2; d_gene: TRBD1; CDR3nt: TGTGCCAGCAGTGGGGGACAGGTCTTCCCAGCTTTCTTT; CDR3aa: CASSGGQVFPAFF
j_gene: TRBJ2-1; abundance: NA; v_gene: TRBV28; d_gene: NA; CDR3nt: TGTGCCAGCAACCCTCCCGGAGGGCTGGCCTATGAGCAGTTCTTC; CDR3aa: CASNPPGGLAYEQFF
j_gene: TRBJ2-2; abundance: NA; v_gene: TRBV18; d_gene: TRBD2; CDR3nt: TGTGCCAGCTCACCAGAGGGACTAGCAATCGGGGAGCTGTTTTTT; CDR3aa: CASSPEGLAIGELFF
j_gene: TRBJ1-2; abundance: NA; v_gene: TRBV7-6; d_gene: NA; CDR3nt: TGTGCCAGCAGCGCCCTTTGGGGGGGCCCAAGAGATGGCTACACCTTC; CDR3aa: CASSALWGGPRDGYTF
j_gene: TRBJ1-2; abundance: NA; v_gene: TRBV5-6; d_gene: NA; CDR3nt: TGTGCCAGCAGCTTGATGTACGCCCCTGCGGGTTACACCTTC; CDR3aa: CASSLMYAPAGYTF
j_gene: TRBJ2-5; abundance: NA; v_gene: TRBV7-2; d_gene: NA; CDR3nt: TGTGCCAGCAGCTTCGGGGTTGTCGAGACCCAGTACTTC; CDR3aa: CASSFGVVETQYF
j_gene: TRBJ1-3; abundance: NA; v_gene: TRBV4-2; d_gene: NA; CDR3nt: TGTGCCAGCAGCCAAGACTATGGAAACACCATATATTTT; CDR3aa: CASSQDYGNTIYF
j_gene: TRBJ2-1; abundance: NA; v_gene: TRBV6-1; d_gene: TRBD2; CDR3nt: TGTGCCAGCAGTGAAGCGCCGAATCGAGCGGGAGGGAATGAGCAGTTCTTC; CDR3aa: CASSEAPNRAGGNEQFF
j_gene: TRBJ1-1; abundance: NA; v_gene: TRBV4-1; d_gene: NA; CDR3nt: TGCGCCAGCAGCGTGGTCGTTGGCGAAGCTTTCTTT; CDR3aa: CASSVVVGEAFF
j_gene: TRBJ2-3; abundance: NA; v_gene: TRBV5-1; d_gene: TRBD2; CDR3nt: TGCGCCAGCAGCTTCGGGACTAGCGGGAGAGATACGCAGTATTTT; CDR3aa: CASSFGTSGRDTQYF
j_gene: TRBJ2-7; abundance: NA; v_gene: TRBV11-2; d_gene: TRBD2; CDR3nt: TGTGCCAGCAGCTCTAAAACTAGCGGGGGAGCCTACGAGCAGTACTTC; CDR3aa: CASSSKTSGGAYEQYF